This T cell receptor beta chain is from a study of CD8+CD57+ T cells in acquired aplastic anemia. Ten or more counts support this clonotype. TCR beta VDJ and CDR3 were profiled, and genomic DNA was the template. One entry per CDR3 protein, called by TCRdb with MiXCR from the reads. The sample consists of roughly 190,000 distinct CDR3 sequences, 50% to 55% of them appearing once. The V gene lost 3 bases and the J gene lost 3 bases, with 6 bases spanning the gap. CDR1 is SGHTA and CDR2 is FQGTGA in the germline V gene. The CDR3 contains 13 residues. The chain combines TRBV7-3 with TRBJ1-5; no definite D call. The sample taken for sequencing was sorted CD4+, CD8+, or CD8+CD57+ T cells (not recorded which) from PBMCs. The sequence derives from a human donor in good health, serving as a control. CDR3 amino acids: CASSLTSNQPQHF. CDR3 in DNA: TGTGCCAGCAGCTTGACCTCCAATCAGCCCCAGCATTTT.